One sample yielded the 21 T cell receptor beta chains listed below, sequenced in a study of T cell responses to AZD1222 COVID-19 vaccine. TCRdb's table, derived via immunoSEQ multiplex PCR, lists solely in-frame clones and lacks some. The table includes more than 90,000 clones, about 90% detected once. This material consisted of peripheral blood, taken 28 days after the second AZD1222 dose. The receptors stem from an adult who received the AZD1222 COVID-19 vaccine.

The V gene is TRBV9, the J gene TRBJ1-3, with 7 bases fitting TRBD1. The J segment lost 4 bases and the V segment lost 3 bases, leaving 10 bases of the junction unmatched. CDR3 size: 16 residues. CDR1 is SGDLS, CDR2 YYNGEE, per germline. CDR3 loop: CASSATQGQFGNTIYF. CDR3 DNA: TGTGCCAGCAGCGCAACCCAGGGACAGTTCGGAAACACCATATATTTT.

V gene TRBV7-8 combines with J gene TRBJ2-1; 11 bases line up with TRBD2. Germline lookup yields CDR1 SGHVS and CDR2 FQNEAQ. V was pared by 4 bases and J by 13 bases, with 18 bases of the junction left unmatched. This CDR3 comprises 17 residues. The CDR3, as DNA: TGTGCCAGCAGCTCGTCTTCGTTGGGGCTAGCGGGAGGCCCCCAGTTCTTC. Its translation: CASSSSSLGLAGGPQFF.

The chain combines TRBV19 with TRBJ1-2; 8 bases fit TRBD1. The CDR3 runs 13 residues. Germline trimming cut 7 bases from V and 2 bases from J; bases unmatched to any gene: 3. Germline lookup yields CDR1 LNHDA and CDR2 SQIVND (reference sequence). CDR3 coding DNA: TGTGCCAGTACCCGGACAGGGAACTATGGCTACACCTTC. This translates into CASTRTGNYGYTF.

The rearrangement joins TRBV4-2 to TRBJ1-5, with unresolved D. Germline assignment: CDR1 LGHNA and CDR2 YNFKEQ. This CDR3 region has 13 residues. The germline V and J ends were trimmed by 3 bases and 5 bases, with 8 bases remaining between them. CDR3 sequence (DNA): TGTGCCAGCAGCCAGGACCGGGATCAGCCCCAGCATTTT. Its protein product is CASSQDRDQPQHF.

CDR3 sequence reads: CASSHSVSGSYNEQFF. As DNA, the CDR3 is TGTGCCAGCAGCCACTCCGTCTCGGGATCCTACAATGAGCAGTTCTTC. The chain combines TRBV3-1 (or the pseudogene TRBV3-2) with TRBJ2-1, with a weak D call TRBD2 (5 bases). The length of the CDR3 is 16 residues. Germline CDR1 reads LGHDT; CDR2 reads YNNKEL (reference sequence). Deletions cut 3 bases from V and 1 base from J, with 13 bases between.

J is TRBJ1-1 and V is TRBV30; D perhaps matches TRBD1 (5 bases). Trimming took 3 bases from V and 5 from J, leaving 10 bases between them. Per germline, CDR1 GTSNPN and CDR2 SVGIG (reference sequence). The CDR3 is 12 residues long. The CDR3 coding sequence is TGTGCCTGGAGCGTGGGGCGGACTGAAGCTTTCTTT. This sequence encodes CAWSVGRTEAFF. Variable domain in full (rest from reference TRBV30 and TRBJ1-1): SQTIHQWPATLVQPVGSPLSLECTVEGTSNPNLYWYRQAAGRGLQLLFYSVGIGQISSEVPQNLSASRPQDRQFILSSKKLLLSDSGFYLCAWSVGRTEAFFGQGTRLTVV.

The chain employs TRBV11-2 and TRBJ1-3; D call uncertain. The CDR3 is 14 amino acids. Germline assignment: CDR1 SGHAT and CDR2 FQNNGV. Trimming cost V 7 bases and J 0 bases, with 10 bases left between them. CDR3 region: CASTERSSGNTIYF. The CDR3, as DNA: TGTGCCAGCACCGAACGCAGCTCTGGAAACACCATATATTTT.

Only one count was recorded for this clone. This chain connects TRBV9 to TRBJ2-7, with 7 bases that match TRBD2. With 2 bases clipped from V and 4 bases from J, the junction kept 6 bases outside the gene matches. This CDR3 has 14 amino acids. Germline V gene lookup returns CDR1 SGDLS and CDR2 YYNGEE. CDR3 sequence reads: CASSVRAGVYEQYF. CDR3 DNA: TGTGCCAGCAGCGTTAGGGCGGGGGTGTACGAGCAGTACTTC.

This chain joins TRBV30 and TRBJ1-4; possible D gene TRBD1, 6 bases. V gave up 2 bases and J gave up 5 bases, with 18 bases separating them. The germline CDR1 and CDR2 sequences are GTSNPN and SVGIG (reference sequence). CDR3 length: 16 residues. The CDR3 bases are TGTGCCTGGAGTCGTACAGGGCAGCTTTTAAATGAAAAACTGTTTTTT. The encoded protein is CAWSRTGQLLNEKLFF. Supplemented by reference TRBV30 and TRBJ1-4, the full variable domain reads SQTIHQWPATLVQPVGSPLSLECTVEGTSNPNLYWYRQAAGRGLQLLFYSVGIGQISSEVPQNLSASRPQDRQFILSSKKLLLSDSGFYLCAWSRTGQLLNEKLFFGSGTQLSVL.

This clone was picked up a small number of times. The chain combines TRBV5-1 with TRBJ2-6, with 7 bases aligning to TRBD2. Germline CDR1 is SGHRS and CDR2 is YFSETQ. The CDR3 has 19 residues. The V segment lost 5 bases and the J segment 0 bases; nucleotides outside the gene matches: 14. The CDR3: CASRPGNQGGSSGANVLTF. In DNA, the CDR3 is TGCGCCAGCAGACCGGGAAACCAGGGAGGGAGCTCTGGGGCCAACGTCCTGACTTTC.

CDR3 amino acids: CASSLVDPYEQYF. CDR3 DNA sequence: TGCGCCAGCAGCTTGGTGGACCCCTACGAGCAGTACTTC. V and J are TRBV5-1 and TRBJ2-7; D is uncertain. V was clipped by 0 bases and J by 2 bases, with 6 bases between them. The CDR3 covers 13 residues. CDR1 is SGHRS, CDR2 YFSETQ, per germline.

The rearrangement joins TRBV9 to TRBJ2-4, with D maybe TRBD2 (5 bases). CDR3 length: 14 amino acids. The germline gives CDR1 SGDLS, CDR2 YYNGEE. Trimming removed 0 bases from V and 3 bases from J, with 7 bases in between. The CDR3 DNA reads TGTGCCAGCAGCGTAGGGGGAGACAAAAACATTCAGTACTTC. It specifies CASSVGGDKNIQYF.

This CDR3 is CASSLRQGAIEQYF. CDR3 in DNA: TGTGCCAGCAGCTTAAGACAGGGTGCCATCGAGCAGTACTTC. The J gene is TRBJ2-7, the V gene TRBV7-2; 7 bases line up with TRBD1. CDR3 size: 14 residues. Germline CDR1 and CDR2: SGHTA and FQGNSA. Trimming took 2 bases from V and 6 from J; bases not matched to a gene: 7.

The gene calls are TRBV27 and TRBJ1-1; D is possibly TRBD1 (6 bases). The CDR3 totals 14 residues. The V gene's germline CDR1 is MNHEY and CDR2 SMNVEV (reference sequence). Trimming took 5 bases from V and 2 from J, leaving 12 bases between them. CDR3 DNA: TGTGCCAGCAGTCGACAGGCTGGCAACACTGAAGCTTTCTTT. It is translated as CASSRQAGNTEAFF.

This clone occurred a few times. The V and J genes are TRBV19 and TRBJ1-5; D remains unclear. CDR1 is LNHDA, CDR2 SQIVND, per germline (reference sequence). The CDR3 spans 16 residues. Trimming took off 5 bases at V and 2 bases at J, with 16 bases between the two ends. This CDR3 is CASSLHVADGNQPQHF. CDR3 bases: TGTGCCAGTAGTCTCCATGTGGCAGATGGCAATCAGCCCCAGCATTTT.

The CDR3 DNA reads TGTGCCAGCAGAGCCGGGACAGTACACGAGCAGTACTTC. Translated, it gives CASRAGTVHEQYF. The rearrangement joins TRBV2 to TRBJ2-7; 7 bases line up with TRBD1. Per germline, CDR1 SNHLY and CDR2 FYNNEI. The CDR3 spans 13 residues. J was trimmed by 5 bases and V by 6 bases; bases with no gene match: 7.

V gene TRBV28 combines with J gene TRBJ1-2, with a weak D call TRBD1 (5 bases). This CDR3 contains 13 residues. Germline V gives CDR1 MDHEN, CDR2 SYDVKM. Trimming removed 3 bases at V and 4 bases at J, with 9 bases between. This CDR3 reads CASSLQGSYGYTF. The CDR3 coding sequence is TGTGCCAGCAGTTTGCAGGGTTCCTATGGCTACACCTTC.

This clone turned up a few times. The chain carries TRBV11-2 and TRBJ2-7; D is possibly TRBD2 (6 bases). V lost 2 bases and J lost 5, with 13 bases in between. The CDR3 spans 14 residues. Germline V gene lookup returns CDR1 SGHAT and CDR2 FQNNGV. CDR3 bases: TGTGCCAGCAGCTTAATTCGGGGGTGGAACGAGCAGTACTTC. Translating it yields CASSLIRGWNEQYF.

The V gene is TRBV14, the J gene TRBJ1-2; no clear D. Germline lookup yields CDR1 SGHDN and CDR2 FVKESK. V gave up 5 bases and J gave up 1 base, with 8 bases separating them. The CDR3 consists of 13 residues. Written as DNA, the CDR3 is TGTGCCAGCAGCGCGGGATTTAACTATGGCTACACCTTC. Its protein product is CASSAGFNYGYTF. The full variable domain, rest sourced from reference TRBV14 and TRBJ1-2, is EAGVTQFPSHSVIEKGQTVTLRCDPISGHDNLYWYRRVMGKEIKFLLHFVKESKQDESGMPNNRFLAERTGGTYSTLKVQPAELEDSGVYFCASSAGFNYGYTFGSGTRLTVV.

This chain joins TRBV5-1 and TRBJ2-1; 11 bases are shared with TRBD2. Trimming removed 2 bases from V and 4 bases from J; junction bases left unmatched: 2. This CDR3 comprises 15 residues. The V gene's germline CDR1 is SGHRS and CDR2 YFSETQ. The CDR3 loop is CASSLLAGAYNEQFF. The CDR3 DNA sequence: TGCGCCAGCAGCTTACTAGCGGGGGCTTACAATGAGCAGTTCTTC.

The CDR3: CASSLIASGSTDTQYF. The CDR3 DNA sequence: TGCGCCAGCAGCTTGATCGCTAGCGGGAGCACAGATACGCAGTATTTT. The chain couples TRBV5-1 to TRBJ2-3, with TRBD2 matching over 8 bases. Germline V CDR1 and CDR2: SGHRS, YFSETQ. The V and J ends lost 1 base and 0 bases, in that order; junction bases with no gene match: 4. The CDR3 covers 16 residues.